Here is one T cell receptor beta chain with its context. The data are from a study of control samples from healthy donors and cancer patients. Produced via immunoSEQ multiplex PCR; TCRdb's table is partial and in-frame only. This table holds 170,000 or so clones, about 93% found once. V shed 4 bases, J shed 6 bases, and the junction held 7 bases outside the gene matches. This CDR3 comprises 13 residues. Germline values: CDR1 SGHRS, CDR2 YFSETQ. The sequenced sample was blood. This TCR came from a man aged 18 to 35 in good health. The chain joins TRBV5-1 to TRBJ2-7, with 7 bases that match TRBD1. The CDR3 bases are TGCGCCAGCAGCGAAGACAGGGCGGGCGAGCAGTACTTC. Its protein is CASSEDRAGEQYF. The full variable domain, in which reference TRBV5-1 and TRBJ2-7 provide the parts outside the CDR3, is KAGVTQTPRYLIKTRGQQVTLSCSPISGHRSVSWYQQTPGQGLQFLFEYFSETQRNKGNFPGRFSGRQFSNSRSEMNVSTLELGDSALYLCASSEDRAGEQYFGPGTRLTVT.